These T cell receptor beta chains were read from a single sample in a study of PD-1 blockade in classical Hodgkin lymphoma. Only in-frame clones appear in the TCRdb table, and some are missing; sequencing was by immunoSEQ multiplex PCR. The repertoire holds over 20,000 clones, with over 70% as singletons. This material consisted of peripheral blood mononuclear cells (PBMCs), taken at baseline. These receptors originate from a human donor with classical Hodgkin lymphoma. Both conserved end residues are part of each CDR3. D genes are given only for firm matches. Size values are once, few and many counts, or a class for expanded clones, and some rows have none.

clone size	D gene	V gene	J gene	CDR3 DNA	CDR3 protein
-	-	TRBV5-1	TRBJ2-3	TGCGCCAGCAGCTTGAGGGGGGAACCAGGGCGCACAGATACGCAGTATTTT	CASSLRGEPGRTDTQYF
-	-	TRBV10-3	TRBJ1-3	TGTGCCATCAACAGCCCAGGGGCGGCTGGAAACACCATATATTTT	CAINSPGAAGNTIYF
-	-	TRBV28	TRBJ2-4	TGTGCCAGTAACAGCAGGGATACGGCCAAAAACATTCAGTACTTC	CASNSRDTAKNIQYF
-	-	TRBV7-7	TRBJ2-1	TGTGCTAGCAGCGTCACTGGGGGGGCTGAGCAGTTCTTC	CASSVTGGAEQFF
few	TRBD1	TRBV6-1	TRBJ2-1	TGTGCCGGGGGCGTTTGGCAGGGGGCACAGAATGAGCAGTTCTTC	CAGGVWQGAQNEQFF
-	-	TRBV5-5	TRBJ2-7	TGTGCCAGCAGCTGGGTGGTAGGGATGACCTACGAGCAGTACTTC	CASSWVVGMTYEQYF
-	-	TRBV9	TRBJ1-6	TGTGCCAGCAGCGTAGAGAACGGTTATAATTCACCCCTCCACTTT	CASSVENGYNSPLHF
medium-sized	-	TRBV27	TRBJ2-7	TGTGCCAGCAGTTTCGGGAAAGTCTACGAGCAGTACTTC	CASSFGKVYEQYF
-	TRBD2	TRBV15	TRBJ2-3	TGTGCCACCAGCAGAGATGGCCCAGCGGGGGAGGCAGATACGCAGTATTTT	CATSRDGPAGEADTQYF
-	-	TRBV6-5	TRBJ1-1	TGTGCCAGCAGCAGAAACACTGAAGCTTTCTTT	CASSRNTEAFF
-	-	TRBV6-7	TRBJ1-5	TGTGCCAGCAGCAACGGGCCCAATCAGCCCCAGCATTTT	CASSNGPNQPQHF
-	-	TRBV10-3	TRBJ1-2	TGTGCCATCAGTGTCAACGGAGGCTACACCTTC	CAISVNGGYTF
-	-	TRBV6-5	TRBJ1-1	TGTGCCAGCAGTTACTCCGTGAACACTGAAGCTTTCTTT	CASSYSVNTEAFF
-	TRBD1	TRBV19	TRBJ2-2	TGTGCCAGTAGTATGAAGGCAGGGGGCGTCTTCAGGACCGGGGAGCTGTTTTTT	CASSMKAGGVFRTGELFF
-	-	TRBV7-9	TRBJ2-3	TGTGCCAGCAGCTTAGCCGGGGCAAGCACAGATACGCAGTATTTT	CASSLAGASTDTQYF
-	-	TRBV4-2	TRBJ2-3	TGTGCCAGCAGCCAAGAAAGACTAACCTCCGCAGATACGCAGTATTTT	CASSQERLTSADTQYF
few	-	TRBV11-1	TRBJ2-3	TGTGCCAGCAGCCCCGGGGTGGCGGGGGCTACCACAGATACGCAGTATTTT	CASSPGVAGATTDTQYF
-	-	TRBV25-1	TRBJ1-4	TGTGCCAGCAGTGAATATATTGGACGAGGTAATGAAAAACTGTTTTTT	CASSEYIGRGNEKLFF
-	TRBD1	TRBV19	TRBJ1-5	TGTGCCAGTAGTCCGGGACAGGGAGTTCAGCCCCAGCATTTT	CASSPGQGVQPQHF
once	-	TRBV5-1	TRBJ2-1	TGCGCCAGCAGCTGGGCAGCGGCGGGGTACGACTACAATGAGCAGTTCTTC	CASSWAAAGYDYNEQFF
-	TRBD2	TRBV7-8	TRBJ2-3	TGTGCCAGCATTGATGTTGGGAGGGGCACAGATACGCAGTATTTT	CASIDVGRGTDTQYF
-	TRBD1	TRBV10-3	TRBJ2-7	TGTGCCATCAGTGGGGGGGGGACAGGGAGGTACGAGCAGTACTTC	CAISGGGTGRYEQYF
-	-	TRBV12-5	TRBJ2-1	TGTGCTAGTGACGTTGAGTACAATGAGCAGTTCTTC	CASDVEYNEQFF
-	-	TRBV11-2	TRBJ1-3	TGTGCCAGCAGCTTAGCAATCCCCTCTGGAAACACCATATATTTT	CASSLAIPSGNTIYF
-	-	TRBV30	TRBJ1-1	TGTGCCTGGAGTGTAAAGGGCGATGAAGCTTTCTTT	CAWSVKGDEAFF
-	-	TRBV7-2	TRBJ1-1	TGTGCCAGCAGCGTACAGGGGAACACTGAAGCTTTCTTT	CASSVQGNTEAFF
few	-	TRBV30	TRBJ1-1	TGTGCCTGGAGTCGGCAGGGAAGGACTGAAGCTTTCTTT	CAWSRQGRTEAFF
-	TRBD1	TRBV5-6	TRBJ2-7	TGTGCCAGCAGCTTGGGGACAGGGCACGAGCAGTACTTC	CASSLGTGHEQYF
-	TRBD2	TRBV18	TRBJ2-3	TGTGCCAGCTCACCGTTTGGGGGGGGCACAGATACGCAGTATTTT	CASSPFGGGTDTQYF
-	-	TRBV29-1	TRBJ2-6	TGCAGCGTTAATTATCCTGGGGCCAACGTCCTGACTTTC	CSVNYPGANVLTF
-	-	TRBV4-2	TRBJ1-6	TGTGCCAGCAGCCAAGAGCTGGCAGGGCCGAGCTCCTATAATTCACCCCTCCACTTT	CASSQELAGPSSYNSPLHF
few	TRBD1	TRBV19	TRBJ1-2	TGTGCCAGTAGCCCTTCGGGACAGTCACCTAACTATGGCTACACCTTC	CASSPSGQSPNYGYTF
once	-	TRBV7-2	TRBJ2-1	TGTGCCAGCAGCTTAGCAGGGTTCCTGCATGAGCAGTTCTTC	CASSLAGFLHEQFF
-	-	TRBV30	TRBJ1-1	TGTGCCTGGATTAATTGGGGCACTGAAGCTTTCTTT	CAWINWGTEAFF
few	-	TRBV7-9	TRBJ1-6	TGTGCCAGCAGGGCTTCCGATAATTCACCCCTCCACTTT	CASRASDNSPLHF
once	-	TRBV19	TRBJ1-6	TGTGCCAGTAGTATTGCCAGGGCCGCTCAGAATTCACCCCTCCACTTT	CASSIARAAQNSPLHF
-	-	TRBV7-8	TRBJ2-3	TGTGCCAGCAGCTTAGAGGGCGCAGGGACAGATACGCAGTATTTT	CASSLEGAGTDTQYF
once	-	TRBV27	TRBJ2-3	TGTGCCAGCAGTTTAGGCTTGAGCACAGATACGCAGTATTTT	CASSLGLSTDTQYF
-	-	TRBV29-1	TRBJ2-5	TGCAGCGCTCCGGGACACGGAATGGAGACCCAGTACTTC	CSAPGHGMETQYF
-	-	TRBV11-2	TRBJ2-4	TGTGCCAGCAGCTTCTCAGGGGCCACAAACATTCAGTACTTC	CASSFSGATNIQYF
-	-	TRBV7-9	TRBJ1-1	TGTGCCAGCAGCTCCCTGGGTGACACTGAAGCTTTCTTT	CASSSLGDTEAFF
-	TRBD2	TRBV7-2	TRBJ2-1	TGTGCCAGCAGCCCAGGAAAACTAGCGGGAGGACCCTACAATGAGCAGTTCTTC	CASSPGKLAGGPYNEQFF
-	TRBD1	TRBV5-1	TRBJ2-1	TGCGCCAGCAGCCCAAAAGACAGGGTAGGCCTCCATGAGCAGTTCTTC	CASSPKDRVGLHEQFF
-	-	TRBV15	TRBJ1-6	TGTGCCACCAGCAGAGAGACAGGTCTATCACCCCTCCACTTT	CATSRETGLSPLHF
-	-	TRBV6-5	TRBJ2-6	TGTGCCAGCAGTTGGGAGGGGGCTGGGGCCAACGTCCTGACTTTC	CASSWEGAGANVLTF
-	-	TRBV27	TRBJ1-1	TGTGCCAGCAGTCCGTCAGGGAGAACTGAAGCTTTCTTT	CASSPSGRTEAFF
-	TRBD1	TRBV28	TRBJ1-5	TGTGCCAGCAGTTCGGACAGGGCCCTGTATCAGCCCCAGCATTTT	CASSSDRALYQPQHF
-	-	TRBV19	TRBJ1-2	TGTGCCAGTAGTCAACCCGGGAGGGTCGGAGTGAGAGGCTACACCTTC	CASSQPGRVGVRGYTF
-	-	TRBV18	TRBJ1-6	TGTGCCAGCTCACCGAGCGGGACAAGGAATTCACCCCTCCACTTT	CASSPSGTRNSPLHF
-	-	TRBV7-9	TRBJ1-2	TGTGCCAGCAGCTTAGATATAGGGAGAAGCTACACCTTC	CASSLDIGRSYTF
-	-	TRBV19	TRBJ2-7	TGTGCCAGTAAAAGCGATAGCTCCTACGAGCAGTACTTC	CASKSDSSYEQYF
-	-	TRBV4-3	TRBJ2-1	TGCGCCAGCAGCCAAGATCAGGAGCTTGGTGAGCAGTTCTTC	CASSQDQELGEQFF
-	TRBD2	TRBV19	TRBJ2-7	TGTGCCAGTAGTATGTGGACTAGCGGGGGGTACGAGCAGTACTTC	CASSMWTSGGYEQYF
-	-	TRBV18	TRBJ2-7	TGTGCCAGCTCACCTATCCGCTCTAGTGGCTACGAGCAGTACTTC	CASSPIRSSGYEQYF
-	TRBD2	TRBV11-2	TRBJ2-3	TGTGCCAGCAGCCCCGGGACTAGGGGTACAGATACGCAGTATTTT	CASSPGTRGTDTQYF